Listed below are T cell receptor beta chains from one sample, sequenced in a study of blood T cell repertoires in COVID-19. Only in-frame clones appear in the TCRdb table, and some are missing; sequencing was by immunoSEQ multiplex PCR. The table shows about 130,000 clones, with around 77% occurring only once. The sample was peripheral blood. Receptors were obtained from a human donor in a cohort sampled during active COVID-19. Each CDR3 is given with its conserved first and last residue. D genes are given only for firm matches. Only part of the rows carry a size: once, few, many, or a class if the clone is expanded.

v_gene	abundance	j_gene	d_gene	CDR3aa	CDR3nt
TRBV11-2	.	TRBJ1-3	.	CASSLERHSGNTIYF	TGTGCCAGCAGCTTAGAGAGGCACTCTGGAAACACCATATATTTT
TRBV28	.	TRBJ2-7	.	CASSLHPGNTYEQYF	TGTGCCAGCAGTTTACATCCAGGCAACACCTACGAGCAGTACTTC
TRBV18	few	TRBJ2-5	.	CASSPSAEGGFQETQYF	TGTGCCAGCTCACCCTCCGCCGAGGGCGGTTTTCAAGAGACCCAGTACTTC
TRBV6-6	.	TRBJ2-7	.	CASSSTGGDKPYEQYF	TGTGCCAGCAGTTCTACAGGGGGGGATAAACCCTACGAGCAGTACTTC
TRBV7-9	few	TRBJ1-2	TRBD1	CASSLAQGQNYGYTF	TGTGCCAGCAGCTTAGCGCAGGGACAGAACTATGGCTACACCTTC
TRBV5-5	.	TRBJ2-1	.	CASSLVSVGPPRDEQFF	TGTGCCAGCAGCTTGGTAAGTGTTGGTCCCCCGAGGGATGAGCAGTTCTTC
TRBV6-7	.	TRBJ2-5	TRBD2	CARPGGARETQYF	TGTGCCCGGCCGGGGGGGGCCCGAGAGACCCAGTACTTC
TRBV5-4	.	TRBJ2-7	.	CASSLDRAESYEQYF	TGTGCCAGCAGCTTGGACAGGGCTGAGAGCTACGAACAGTACTTC
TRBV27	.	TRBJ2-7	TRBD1	CASSPRTGGDEQYF	TGTGCCAGCAGTCCCAGGACAGGGGGGGACGAGCAGTACTTC
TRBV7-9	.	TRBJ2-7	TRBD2	CASSSQLAGNYEQYF	TGTGCCAGCAGCTCCCAACTAGCGGGGAACTACGAGCAGTACTTC